This T cell receptor beta chain was sequenced during a study of immune evolution from preneoplasia to lung adenocarcinoma. Study-wide points: Normal lung had the highest top T cell clone frequencies.

Sequencing was performed with immunoSEQ multiplex PCR; in TCRdb, only in-frame clones are kept and a portion is missing. Of 7,000 or so clones in the sample, roughly 79% were seen once. The V gene's germline CDR1 is MNHEY and CDR2 SVGAGI. This CDR3 has 14 residues. Unmatched junction bases numbered 4, after V lost 6 bases and J lost 3 bases. A remark on this clone: The antigen is not known.

Each case's diagnosis was confirmed by two pathologists on H&E. The source material was FFPE adjacent normal lung tissue. V and J are TRBV6-5 and TRBJ1-4, with 7 bases fitting TRBD1. The source of this sequence is a person in their 70s with lung adenocarcinoma. CDR3: CASRTGTANEKLFF. The CDR3 DNA reads as TGTGCCAGCAGAACCGGGACAGCTAATGAAAAACTGTTTTTT.